Shown below are 27 T cell receptor beta chains from a single sample sequenced in a study of T-cell reconstitution after alpha-beta-depleted transplantation in children. Using unique molecular identifiers, the investigators prepared the TCRbeta library. From the PCR reads, TCRdb called clonotypes with MiXCR, one entry per CDR3 protein. This table holds fewer than 400,000 distinct CDR3 sequences, approximately 23% found once. The sample in question was PBMCs, mostly from graft donor cells, obtained 180 days after TCRalphabeta/CD19-depleted stem cell transplant. The receptor set was obtained from a male patient under 18 who had a stem cell transplant for acute lymphoblastic leukemia, so the T cells may come from the graft donor.

Comment on this clonotype: The CDR3 ends on some other residue instead of the conserved phenylalanine or tryptophan, so this is likely a read error. The rearrangement uses TRBV15 and TRBJ2-5; TRBD2 matches 11 bases. CDR1 and CDR2 (germline): LNHNV, YYDKDF (reference sequence). V lost 10 bases to trimming and J lost 3 bases; unmatched junction nucleotides: 7. This CDR3 is built from 14 residues. The CDR3 sequence is CAITSGREEETQYI. The CDR3 DNA reads TGTGCCATCACTAGCGGGAGAGAGGAAGAGACCCAGTACATC.

The V and J genes are TRBV10-3 and TRBJ1-1; D is unresolved. Trimming pared 6 bases from V and 8 bases from J, leaving 16 bases between. CDR3 length equals 13 residues. Germline values: CDR1 ENHRY, CDR2 SYGVKD. CDR3 in amino acids: CAISGRLTTEAFF. The DNA of the CDR3 is TGTGCCATCAGCGGACGGCTGACCACCGAAGCTTTCTTT.

CDR3 protein: CASSLLLGRSAGYEQYF. The CDR3 nucleotides read TGCGCCAGCAGCTTGCTCCTGGGGCGTTCGGCCGGATACGAGCAGTACTTC. The chain has TRBV5-1 and TRBJ2-7; D is perhaps TRBD1 (5 bases). The germline CDR1 and CDR2 sequences are SGHRS and YFSETQ. The V end was cut by 1 base, the J end by 4 bases, with 21 bases between. This CDR3 spans 17 amino acids. Full variable domain (rest looked up from reference TRBV5-1 and TRBJ2-7): KAGVTQTPRYLIKTRGQQVTLSCSPISGHRSVSWYQQTPGQGLQFLFEYFSETQRNKGNFPGRFSGRQFSNSRSEMNVSTLELGDSALYLCASSLLLGRSAGYEQYFGPGTRLTVT.

The chain combines TRBV18 with TRBJ1-2; 8 bases map to TRBD1. J gave up 4 bases and V 2 bases, and 3 bases lay outside the gene matches. CDR1 is KGHSH, CDR2 LQKENI, per germline. The CDR3 has 14 amino acids. Here the CDR3 reads CASSPDTGGYGYTF. The CDR3 DNA follows: TGTGCCAGCTCACCAGACACAGGGGGCTATGGCTACACCTTC.

This clonotype was counted between two and nine times. The chain carries TRBV4-1 and TRBJ2-3, with D perhaps matching TRBD1 (6 bases). Germline V CDR1 and CDR2: MGHRA, YSYEKL. Trimming pared 1 base from V and 5 bases from J, leaving 19 bases between. This CDR3 is built from 17 residues. The CDR3 sequence is CASSQAGAPGPGDTQYF. In DNA form, the CDR3 reads TGCGCCAGCAGCCAAGCAGGGGCGCCGGGGCCTGGAGATACGCAGTATTTT.

This clonotype was seen many times. V usage is TRBV5-1 and J usage is TRBJ1-1; 7 bases line up with TRBD1. The V segment lost 0 bases and the J segment 1 base; nucleotides outside the gene matches: 0. The CDR3 runs 14 residues. The germline V gene has CDR1 SGHRS and CDR2 YFSETQ. For the CDR3, the DNA is TGCGCCAGCAGCTTGGACAGGGGGAACACTGAAGCTTTCTTT. It is translated as CASSLDRGNTEAFF.

The V call is TRBV6-4, the J call TRBJ2-1; TRBD2 agrees at 12 bases. V lost 4 bases, J lost 5 bases, and 12 bases stayed unmatched. The CDR3 runs 18 residues. Germline-derived CDR1 and CDR2 are MRHNA and SNTAGT. The CDR3 here is CASSAESSGRVLHNEQFF. As DNA, the CDR3 is TGTGCCAGCAGTGCCGAGTCTAGCGGGAGGGTCCTACACAATGAGCAGTTCTTC.

J is TRBJ1-6 and V is TRBV9, with D possibly TRBD1 on 6 matching bases. V dropped 4 bases and J dropped 6 bases, with 11 bases sitting between them. Germline V gives CDR1 SGDLS, CDR2 YYNGEE. The CDR3 length is 14 residues. The CDR3 is CASSSRQVNSPLHF. CDR3 in DNA: TGTGCCAGCAGCTCCCGACAGGTTAATTCACCCCTCCACTTT.

This clonotype showed up just a few times. The chain has TRBV12-3 or TRBV12-4 and TRBJ2-4, with TRBD2 matching over 7 bases. The V and J ends lost 6 bases and 0 bases, in that order; junction bases with no gene match: 17. The CDR3 sequence is 19 residues long. The CDR3 DNA sequence: TGTGCCAGCAGCAGGGTTTGGAATAACGGGGAGGGAGCCAAAAACATTCAGTACTTC. Translating gives CASSRVWNNGEGAKNIQYF.

The chain combines TRBV15 with TRBJ2-3, with 7 bases matching TRBD1. With 2 bases clipped from V and 1 base from J, the junction kept 6 bases outside the gene matches. In germline, CDR1 is LNHNV, CDR2 YYDKDF (reference sequence). This CDR3 comprises 16 residues. Written as DNA, the CDR3 is TGTGCCACCAGCAGAAGGACAGGACGCGGCACAGATACGCAGTATTTT. Protein product: CATSRRTGRGTDTQYF.

The rearrangement links TRBV18 to TRBJ2-7; a weak D match, TRBD1 (6 bases). CDR1 and CDR2 from the germline V gene are KGHSH and LQKENI. This CDR3 comprises 14 residues. V lost 6 bases to trimming and J lost 4 bases, with 16 bases between them. CDR3 bases: TGTGCCAGCTCGCCCTACCGACAGGCTTACGAGCAGTACTTC. This gives the protein CASSPYRQAYEQYF.

This chain uses TRBV20-1 with TRBJ2-3; D possibly matches TRBD1 or TRBD2 (5 bases each). V lost 3 bases and J lost 4, with 20 bases in between. This CDR3 has 16 residues. Germline V CDR1 and CDR2: DFQATT, SNEGSKA (reference sequence). CDR3 sequence reads: CSASPSRGLWADTQYF. The CDR3 coding sequence is TGCAGTGCTAGTCCTTCGAGGGGTCTATGGGCAGATACGCAGTATTTT.

This clonotype was seen only a few times. The rearrangement links TRBV20-1 to TRBJ2-1, with D maybe TRBD2 (5 bases). Trimming shortened V by 2 bases and J by 4 bases, and 18 bases separated the two germline ends. CDR3 length equals 16 residues. Germline CDR1 reads DFQATT; CDR2 reads SNEGSKA (reference sequence). CDR3 sequence: CSARSGIGQAYNEQFF. The CDR3, as DNA: TGCAGTGCTAGAAGCGGAATAGGGCAGGCATACAATGAGCAGTTCTTC.

This sequence joins TRBV10-3 and TRBJ1-1; maybe TRBD1 (5 bases). CDR3 length: 12 residues. Per the germline V gene, CDR1 is ENHRY and CDR2 is SYGVKD. V lost 9 bases and J lost 4, with 12 bases in between. The CDR3 reads CAIGAQGTEAFF. CDR3 nucleotide sequence: TGTGCCATTGGGGCTCAGGGCACTGAAGCTTTCTTT.

This clonotype was counted at least ten times. The chain links TRBV20-1 to TRBJ2-1, with TRBD2 as a possible D gene (6 bases). Germline V gives CDR1 DFQATT, CDR2 SNEGSKA (reference sequence). The V end was cut by 0 bases, the J end by 0 bases, with 15 bases between. The CDR3 runs to 17 residues. Here the CDR3 reads CSARDSRLVLSYNEQFF. For the CDR3, the DNA is TGCAGTGCTAGAGACTCCAGACTAGTGCTCTCCTACAATGAGCAGTTCTTC.

This clonotype is a singleton in its sample. DNA of the CDR3: TGTGCCAGCAGCGGTGACGGGACAGGGTATTTTCAGCCCCAGCATTTT. It codes for CASSGDGTGYFQPQHF. V is TRBV5-8 and J is TRBJ1-5; 9 positions match TRBD1. The germline V gene has CDR1 SGHTS and CDR2 YDEGEE. This CDR3 region has 16 residues. The V and J ends lost 4 bases and 6 bases, in that order; junction bases with no gene match: 11.

This clonotype came up a few times. J is TRBJ2-1 and V is TRBV7-3; 9 nucleotides line up with TRBD2. Trimming at V came to 0 bases and at J to 2 bases, leaving 2 bases not matched to a gene. Looked up from germline, CDR1 is SGHTA and CDR2 is FQGTGA. The CDR3 is made up of 16 amino acids. The CDR3 sequence is CASSLTPSGTYNEQFF. CDR3 DNA sequence: TGTGCCAGCAGCTTAACCCCTAGCGGGACCTACAATGAGCAGTTCTTC.

The chain couples TRBV7-3 to TRBJ2-3, with unresolved D. Germline V gene sequence: CDR1 SGHTA, CDR2 FQGTGA. The CDR3 length is 14 residues. Trimming removed 1 base at V and 12 bases at J, with 17 bases between. The CDR3 here is CASSLKDEPLTQYF. The CDR3, as DNA: TGTGCCAGCAGCTTAAAGGATGAGCCGCTAACCCAGTATTTT.

Comment on this clonotype: A read error may account for a junction end that differs from germline. The V call is TRBV5-1, the J call TRBJ2-3; D might be TRBD2 (5 bases). The CDR3 has 15 amino acids. The V gene's germline CDR1 is SGHRS and CDR2 YFSETQ. DNA for the CDR3: TGCACCAGCAGCTTTACGGCTAGCCGCACAGATACGCAGTATTTT. As protein: CTSSFTASRTDTQYF.

The gene calls are TRBV29-1 and TRBJ1-1; unclear D gene. The CDR3 contains 12 residues. V was trimmed by 7 bases and J by 0 bases, leaving 9 bases between them. The V gene's germline CDR1 is SQVTM and CDR2 ANQGSEA. CDR3 bases: TGCAGCGCTCGCACCATGAACACTGAAGCTTTCTTT. Its translation: CSARTMNTEAFF.

This clonotype was counted between two and nine times. The CDR3 bases are TGCGCCAGCGCTTTAGGGGGGAGCGGAAACACCATATATTTT. Translated: CASALGGSGNTIYF. This sequence joins TRBV5-1 and TRBJ1-3, with a possible D match to TRBD1 (6 bases). From germline, CDR1 is SGHRS and CDR2 YFSETQ. This CDR3 is built from 14 residues. V was trimmed by 7 bases and J by 4 bases, leaving 15 bases between them.

The rearrangement joins TRBV12-3 or TRBV12-4 to TRBJ1-2, with D possibly being TRBD1 (5 bases). The V end lost 8 bases, the J end lost 3 bases, and 19 bases lay between the germline ends. CDR3 length equals 15 residues. CDR3 in amino acids: CASAGVGDYYYGYTF. In DNA, the CDR3 is TGTGCCAGCGCCGGGGTAGGGGATTATTACTATGGCTACACCTTC.

This clonotype was found a few times. The rearrangement uses TRBV7-3 and TRBJ1-4; TRBD1 agrees at 7 bases. Germline trimming cut 6 bases from V and 5 bases from J; bases unmatched to any gene: 0. The CDR3 consists of 12 residues. Germline V gene data show CDR1 as SGHTA and CDR2 as FQGTGA. The CDR3 spells CASRTGNEKLFF. The CDR3 DNA is TGTGCCAGCAGGACAGGGAATGAAAAACTGTTTTTT.

This rearrangement joins TRBV29-1 to TRBJ2-3; D possibly corresponds to TRBD2 (6 bases). Germline CDR1 SQVTM, CDR2 ANQGSEA. Trimming took 4 bases from V and 5 from J, leaving 16 bases between them. The CDR3 has 14 amino acids. The CDR3 protein is CSVVSGLALDTQYF. In DNA form, the CDR3 reads TGCAGCGTTGTTTCCGGTCTAGCGTTAGATACGCAGTATTTT.

This sequence joins TRBV12-3 or TRBV12-4 and TRBJ2-1; tentative D call: TRBD1 (6 bases). V lost 6 bases and J lost 3, with 15 bases in between. CDR3 size: 15 residues. CDR3 sequence: CASSQNRALYNEQFF. For the CDR3, the DNA is TGTGCCAGCAGCCAGAACAGGGCCCTCTACAATGAGCAGTTCTTC.

The chain employs TRBV10-3 and TRBJ2-7, with 13 bases that match TRBD2. The CDR3 contains 15 residues. The junction had 6 bases not matched to a gene; V was cut back by 6 bases and J by 4 bases. Germline loops: CDR1 ENHRY, CDR2 SYGVKD. The CDR3 sequence: CAISPGLAGRYEQYF. DNA of the CDR3: TGTGCCATCAGCCCGGGACTAGCGGGAAGGTACGAGCAGTACTTC.

CDR3 in amino acids: CASSFGFNYGYTF. CDR3 DNA sequence: TGTGCCAGCAGTTTTGGATTCAACTATGGCTACACCTTC. This chain links TRBV27 with TRBJ1-2; D is unclear. CDR3 length: 13 amino acids. Germline CDR1 is MNHEY and CDR2 is SMNVEV (reference sequence). Trimming removed 3 bases at V and 2 bases at J, with 7 bases between.